This T cell receptor (beta chain) was recorded in a study of cytotoxic CD8 clonotypes in ibrutinib-treated CLL (dated by TCRdb to the early 2020s). Turning to the overall study: The cohort was composed of under 12 relapsed/refractory and roughly 16 treatment-naive patients; IGHV unmutated status was identified in 17 patients. Partial responses were observed in about 25 patients and complete responses in 2; after a median follow-up of around 68 months, remission was maintained in 14 patients and progression was observed in roughly twelve. Response samples were obtained after a median of roughly eleven months of treatment, with a range of about 6 to 36 months. On average, each sample had 255,043 productive templates and approximately 85,000 productive rearrangements. Of the roughly 81 people in the trial, about two dozen had longitudinal samples available. Cryopreserved peripheral blood mononuclear cells were obtained before treatment, at response, and at either sustained remission or disease progression. All remission and progressive disease samples were collected while patients were still receiving ibrutinib.

As for this clone: It has no known antigen specificity. No clone much larger than this one lies a single base away; base qualities are absent.

What the research found in general, with its limitations: Clonality increased at ibrutinib response, stayed stable in sustained remission, and fell back toward baseline at progression. Sampling times were not matched between sustained-remission and progressing patients, and lymph node repertoires were not studied. Public clonotypes were rare and either shrank or stayed stable during treatment, and the rise in clonality at ibrutinib response reflected expansion of private clonotypes. At baseline, clonality was higher than in age-matched healthy donors and showed a strong correlation with circulating CD8+ T-cell counts.

For TCR beta library preparation, roughly 2 micrograms of genomic DNA was extracted from cryopreserved PBMCs. Longitudinal blood samples from CLL patients on ibrutinib monotherapy underwent high-throughput TCR beta sequencing. The patients were enrolled in a single-center, open-label phase 2 trial of ibrutinib monotherapy. CDR3 length: 16 amino acids, cysteine to phenylalanine. This entry keeps only the CDR3 DNA: 48 bases, framed from base 1. Trimming takes 2 bases from V and 6 bases from J, and the germline ends sit 16 bases apart. The germline V gene sets CDR1 to MNHEY and CDR2 to SVGAGI. The goal of deep resolution MiSeq sequencing was a depth between 1 in 1 million and 1 in 200,000 T cells, and coverage averaged 10x per clonotype. TCR beta libraries were generated with the immunoSEQ hsTCRB Kit. Per the authors' processing: Data were analyzed with ImmunoSEQ Data Assistant and ImmunoSEQ Analyzer, with V, D and J genes assigned per IMGT definitions. Clonality, with values ranging from 0 to 1, was calculated as one minus the normalized Shannon entropy of productive rearrangement frequencies. Only overrepresented clonotypes making up at least 0.05% of each patient's repertoire were included in the public clonotype analysis. About a dozen age-matched healthy donor repertoires from immuneACCESS served as clonality controls. This immuneACCESS table, as held by TCRdb, lists in-frame sequences with V and J called but not all clones. Of the missing ones, under half trace to an unresolved V gene in checked studies; the others have no known cause. Clone size and V and J calls were adopted from that table, with D and trimming inferred from the DNA. This sample holds over 140,000 clones; around 81% were observed only once. Approximately 7.6% of the sample is taken by the ten largest.

The sequence was obtained from a human donor with chronic lymphocytic leukemia. Here the chain combines TRBV6-5 and TRBJ2-2, with no confidently assigned D gene. This specimen was PBMCs, taken after 36 months of ibrutinib treatment. The nucleotide sequence is TGTGCCAGCAGTTACACCCCGTCCCCTGCCCCCGGGGAGCTGTTTTTT. Its protein is CASSYTPSPAPGELFF.